The TCR beta chain under discussion was sequenced for a study of blood T cell repertoires in COVID-19. Looking at the study overall: Material from acute and convalescent COVID-19 was sourced from the United States, Italy and Spain. Nucleic acid was either cDNA or gDNA, and it came from T cells, B-cell-depleted T cells, or PBMCs.

V shed 1 base and J 4 bases; nucleotides not matched to a gene: 26. The CDR3 is 24 residues long. The V gene's germline CDR1 is MNHEY and CDR2 SMNVEV (reference sequence). Authors' analysis steps: Amplifying reference gene primers gave estimates of nucleated cell counts. Clones were sequenced by immunoSEQ multiplex PCR, and TCRdb holds only the in-frame ones, with some missing. V, J and clone size derive from that table, while D and trimming were established from the DNA sequence. Found here are a few hundred thousand clones, around 89% of them singletons; the top ten hold about 1.7%. Recruits, aged about 18 to 100 years, lived in 24 US areas.

The sequencing input was PBMCs or T cells enriched from blood (not recorded which). The clonotype comes from a woman aged 18-29 years with acute COVID-19. The chain is built from TRBV27 and TRBJ2-3; 13 positions match TRBD2. The CDR3 DNA reads as TGTGCCAGCAGTTTATATCCCCCCACGGAGGGACTAGCGGGATTTCATTCCGTCCCAGATACGCAGTATTTT. Protein: CASSLYPPTEGLAGFHSVPDTQYF.